These 14 T cell receptor beta chains originate from one sample sequenced in a study of T cells in Graves' hyperthyroidism and ophthalmopathy. TCR beta CDR3 regions were amplified from RNA. Initially, a first-round RT-PCR of the TCR CDR3 employed the HTBI primer set. TCRdb passed the multiplex PCR reads through MiXCR, listing each CDR3 protein once. The sample carries approximately 640,000 distinct CDR3 sequences, roughly 46% recorded once. The sequenced material came from peripheral blood or thyroid tissue (not recorded which). Receptor source: an adult man with Graves' disease, either hyperthyroidism or ophthalmopathy (not recorded which).

The chain couples TRBV12-3 or TRBV12-4 to TRBJ2-7; a possible D gene is TRBD1 (5 bases). V was cut by 5 bases and J by 3 bases, with 11 bases left in between. The CDR3 runs 13 residues. The CDR3 loop is CASSPLGDYEQYF. CDR3 nucleotides: TGTGCCAGCAGTCCGCTAGGGGACTACGAGCAGTACTTC.

This clonotype was counted between two and nine times. The chain joins TRBV7-2 to TRBJ2-2; either TRBD1 or TRBD2 may fit D (5 bases each). Between the trimmed V and J ends, which lost 4 bases and 5 bases, there was a span of 17 bases. Germline lookup yields CDR1 SGHTA and CDR2 FQGNSA. This CDR3 is built from 16 residues. CDR3 protein: CASSYTTGLATGELFF. DNA of the CDR3: TGTGCCAGCAGCTATACAACAGGACTGGCGACCGGGGAGCTGTTTTTT.

This clonotype was recorded many times. This chain uses TRBV5-1 with TRBJ1-1; TRBD1 might be the D (6 bases). The CDR3 totals 14 residues. V was shortened by 4 bases and J by 1 base, with 11 bases between the two germline ends. Germline V gene data show CDR1 as SGHRS and CDR2 as YFSETQ. CDR3 in amino acids: CASSDQGSNTEAFF. CDR3 sequence (DNA): TGCGCCAGCAGCGACCAGGGGTCGAACACTGAAGCTTTCTTT.

Regarding this clonotype: Given a much more abundant clone one base away, this may be a read error. Likely a read error: the CDR3 ends without its conserved phenylalanine or tryptophan. The chain combines TRBV24-1 with TRBJ2-5; TRBD2 matches 7 bases. With V trimmed by 9 bases and J by 0 bases, 3 bases remained unmatched. CDR1 and CDR2 (germline): KGHDR, SFDVKD. The CDR3 is 13 residues long. The CDR3 bases are TGTGCCACCGGGGGGGAAAACCAAGAGACCCAGTACCTC. It yields the protein CATGGENQETQYL.

As to this clonotype: Just one base apart from a much larger clone, this may be a read error. The chain combines TRBV7-3 with TRBJ2-7; 8 positions match TRBD2. CDR1 is SGHTA, CDR2 FQGTGA, per germline. This CDR3 spans 15 amino acids. The V gene end was trimmed by 4 bases and the J gene end by 6 bases; junction bases not matched to a gene: 11. CDR3 coding DNA: TGTGCCAGCAGCTCGACCGGGACTAGAATGAGCGAGCAGTACTTC. The encoded protein is CASSSTGTRMSEQYF.

V gene TRBV24-1 combines with J gene TRBJ1-5, with a tentative D call TRBD1 (5 bases). The CDR3 covers 14 residues. Germline CDR1 and CDR2: KGHDR and SFDVKD. V was cut by 4 bases and J by 14 bases, with 20 bases left in between. CDR3: CATSDSGTETYEHF. The CDR3 DNA reads TGTGCCACCAGTGACTCCGGGACGGAAACCTACGAGCATTTT.

Concerning this clonotype: Given a much more abundant clone one base away, this may be a read error. This chain joins TRBV20-1 and TRBJ2-7, with D tentatively TRBD2 (5 bases). V lost 5 bases and J 6 bases, leaving 11 bases between the germline ends. The CDR3 covers 11 residues. Germline CDR1 DFQATT, CDR2 SNEGSKA (reference sequence). The CDR3 nucleotides are TGCAGTGCTGGAACGGACTGCGAGCAGTACTTC. Protein product: CSAGTDCEQYF.

The V and J genes are TRBV20-1 and TRBJ2-7; TRBD2 matches at 12 bases. J lost 5 bases, V lost 3 bases, and 8 bases had no gene match. The CDR3 contains 15 residues. Looked up from germline, CDR1 is DFQATT and CDR2 is SNEGSKA (reference sequence). The CDR3 loop reads CSASQTSGSLDEQYF. The CDR3 DNA is TGCAGTGCTAGCCAGACTAGCGGGAGCTTAGACGAGCAGTACTTC.

This clonotype came up a few times. The J gene is TRBJ1-2, the V gene TRBV7-9; 9 nucleotides agree with TRBD1. Unmatched junction bases numbered 12, after V lost 4 bases and J lost 0 bases. Germline-derived CDR1 and CDR2 are SEHNR and FQNEAQ (reference sequence). The CDR3 length is 18 residues. CDR3: CASSSVGTGTAANYGYTF. The CDR3, as DNA: TGTGCCAGCAGCTCCGTCGGGACAGGGACCGCCGCTAACTATGGCTACACCTTC.

The V and J genes are TRBV20-1 and TRBJ2-5, with 12 bases fitting TRBD2. Germline lookup yields CDR1 DFQATT and CDR2 SNEGSKA (reference sequence). This CDR3 region has 15 residues. The J segment lost 5 bases and the V segment lost 6 bases, leaving 10 bases of the junction unmatched. Here the CDR3 DNA reads TGCAGTGCGCAGACTAGCGGGAGTGTTCGGGAGACCCAGTACTTC. It translates to CSAQTSGSVRETQYF.

V usage is TRBV20-1 and J usage is TRBJ2-5; a possible D gene is TRBD1 (5 bases). The germline gives CDR1 DFQATT, CDR2 SNEGSKA (reference sequence). This CDR3 is built from 11 residues. Trimming removed 5 bases from V and 6 bases from J, with 10 bases in between. CDR3 amino acids: CSAPGRKTQYF. The CDR3 coding sequence is TGCAGTGCTCCAGGGCGAAAGACCCAGTACTTC.

This clonotype appeared a few times. This chain connects TRBV9 to TRBJ1-4, with 10 bases that match TRBD1. In germline, CDR1 is SGDLS, CDR2 YYNGEE. Losses at the gene ends were 0 bases for V and 8 bases for J; bases not matched to a gene: 4. The CDR3 consists of 15 residues. The CDR3 nucleotides are TGTGCCAGCAGCGTAGTGGGACAGGGGCACGAAAAACTGTTTTTT. This gives the protein CASSVVGQGHEKLFF.

This clonotype was counted many times. V is TRBV7-2 and J is TRBJ2-7; D unresolved. CDR3 length: 12 amino acids. With 2 bases removed from V and 3 bases from J, the gap between germline ends came to 5 bases. Germline CDR1 SGHTA, CDR2 FQGNSA. The CDR3 DNA reads TGTGCCAGCAGCTTAACGGACTACGAGCAGTACTTC. Translating gives CASSLTDYEQYF.

This clonotype was seen only a few times. The chain links TRBV20-1 to TRBJ1-2; TRBD1 matches at 9 bases. The CDR3 has 13 amino acids. V shed 5 bases, J shed 7 bases, and the junction held 8 bases outside the gene matches. Germline V gene data show CDR1 as DFQATT and CDR2 as SNEGSKA (reference sequence). CDR3 bases: TGCAGTGCTGAACCCGGGACAGGGCTTGGCTACACCTTC. Protein: CSAEPGTGLGYTF.